This T cell receptor beta chain appears in the sequencing data of a study of T cells in tuberculosis. Study details: CD1B tetramers identified T cells specific for mycobacterial lipid GMM.

Study-wide points: Shorter CDR3-alpha in active tuberculosis partly drove smaller distances.

The germline V and J ends were trimmed by 6 bases and 1 base, with 16 bases remaining between them. From germline, CDR1 is GTSNPN and CDR2 SVGIG (reference sequence). The CDR3 consists of 14 residues. Of note for this clone: Its antigen is as yet unknown.

Only in-frame clones appear in the TCRdb table, and some are missing; sequencing was by immunoSEQ multiplex PCR. This table has some 23,000 clones, about 92% appearing once. Sequencing was done on a sample of PBMCs. This TCR was sampled from a donor between 10 and 35 years old with latent tuberculosis or without tuberculosis infection. Some clones in this sample may be carry-over from other donors' samples. The chain carries TRBV30 and TRBJ2-7; D remains ambiguous. CDR3 region: CACLSYGGSYEQYF. CDR3 coding DNA: TGTGCCTGCCTATCGTACGGTGGTTCCTACGAGCAGTACTTC.